The 7 T cell receptor beta chains given below trace back to one sample, sequenced in a study of T cells in Graves' hyperthyroidism and ophthalmopathy. Amplification targeted TCR beta CDR3 regions from RNA transcripts. The HTBI primer set served for first-round RT-PCR of the TCR CDR3. From the multiplex PCR reads, TCRdb called clonotypes with MiXCR, one entry per CDR3 protein. This sample has roughly 420,000 distinct CDR3 sequences; about 15% occur once, and the top ten carry around 14%. The sequenced sample consisted of blood. The receptors stem from a woman between 18 and 29 years old with Graves' hyperthyroidism.

This clonotype was detected a few times. The chain links TRBV28 to TRBJ2-2, with no clear D. The CDR3 covers 14 residues. Trimming shortened V by 1 base and J by 2 bases, and 5 bases separated the two germline ends. The germline V gene has CDR1 MDHEN and CDR2 SYDVKM. CDR3 loop: CASSLYGNTGELFF. CDR3 nucleotides: TGTGCCAGCAGTTTATATGGCAACACCGGGGAGCTGTTTTTT.

This clonotype was counted at least ten times. V gene TRBV11-2 combines with J gene TRBJ2-5; weak D call: TRBD2 (6 bases). Germline assignment: CDR1 SGHAT and CDR2 FQNNGV. Trimming removed 3 bases at V and 2 bases at J, with 10 bases between. This CDR3 region has 14 residues. The CDR3 spells CASSLRLAQETQYF. In nucleotides, the CDR3 is TGTGCCAGCAGCTTGAGGCTAGCGCAAGAGACCCAGTACTTC.

The chain has TRBV15 and TRBJ1-6; 7 bases align to TRBD1. V dropped 3 bases and J dropped 8; count of bases not matched to a gene: 31. CDR3 length equals 23 residues. In germline, CDR1 is LNHNV, CDR2 YYDKDF (reference sequence). Here the CDR3 reads CATSSRQGSRGTVYSDADSPLHF. CDR3 DNA sequence: TGTGCCACCAGCAGCAGACAGGGTTCTAGGGGGACTGTTTACTCCGACGCCGATTCACCCCTCCACTTT.

V usage is TRBV2 and J usage is TRBJ1-5; D is uncertain. V lost 5 bases, J lost 0 bases, and 8 bases lay in between. CDR1 is SNHLY, CDR2 FYNNEI, per germline. This CDR3 comprises 14 residues. CDR3 nucleotides: TGTGCCAGCAGTCAGAGATATAGCAATCAGCCCCAGCATTTT. Its translation is CASSQRYSNQPQHF.

This clonotype showed up many times. J is TRBJ2-5 and V is TRBV3-1; 7 bases map to TRBD1. Trimming took 2 bases from V and 11 from J; bases not matched to a gene: 2. The CDR3 extends over 11 amino acids. CDR1 and CDR2 (germline): LGHDT, YNNKEL (reference sequence). In nucleotides, the CDR3 is TGTGCCAGCAGCCAACGGGACAGACAGTACTTC. Protein product: CASSQRDRQYF.

The table lists this clonotype with many counts. This rearrangement joins TRBV10-3 to TRBJ1-1, with 7 bases identical to TRBD1. CDR1 ENHRY and CDR2 SYGVKD come from the germline V gene. J lost 1 base, V lost 6 bases, and 5 bases had no gene match. The CDR3 runs 14 residues. The CDR3 DNA sequence: TGTGCCATCAGCCCCGGGACAGCGAACACTGAAGCTTTCTTT. Translation: CAISPGTANTEAFF.

This clonotype was recorded many times. The chain joins TRBV28 to TRBJ1-1; tentative D call: TRBD1 (5 bases). The germline V gene has CDR1 MDHEN and CDR2 SYDVKM. The CDR3 sequence is 14 residues long. Between the trimmed V and J ends, which lost 6 bases and 0 bases, there was a span of 11 bases. CDR3 sequence reads: CASRSGPMNTEAFF. The CDR3 coding sequence is TGTGCCAGCAGGTCAGGGCCGATGAACACTGAAGCTTTCTTT.